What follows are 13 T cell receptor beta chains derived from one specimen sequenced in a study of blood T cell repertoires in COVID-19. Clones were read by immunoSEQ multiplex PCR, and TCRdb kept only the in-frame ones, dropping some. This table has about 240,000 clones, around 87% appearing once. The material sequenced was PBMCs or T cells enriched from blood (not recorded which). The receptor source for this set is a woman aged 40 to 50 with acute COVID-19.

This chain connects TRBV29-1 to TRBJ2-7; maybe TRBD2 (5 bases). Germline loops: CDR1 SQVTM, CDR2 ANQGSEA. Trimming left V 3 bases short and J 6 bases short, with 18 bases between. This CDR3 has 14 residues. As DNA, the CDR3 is TGCAGCGTTGACCTCGGGATAAATGATCTCGAGCAGTACTTC. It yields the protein CSVDLGINDLEQYF.

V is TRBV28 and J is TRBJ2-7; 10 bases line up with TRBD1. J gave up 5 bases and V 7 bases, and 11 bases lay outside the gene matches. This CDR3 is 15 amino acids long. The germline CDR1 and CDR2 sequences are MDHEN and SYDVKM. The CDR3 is CASNSRGTGVHEQYF. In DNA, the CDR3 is TGTGCCAGCAACTCCCGAGGGACAGGGGTCCACGAGCAGTACTTC.

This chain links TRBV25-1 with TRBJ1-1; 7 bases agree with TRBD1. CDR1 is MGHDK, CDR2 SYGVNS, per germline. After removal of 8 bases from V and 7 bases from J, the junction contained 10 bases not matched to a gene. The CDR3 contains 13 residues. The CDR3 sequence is CASDGTGVGEAFF. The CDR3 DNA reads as TGTGCCAGCGACGGCACAGGGGTGGGTGAAGCTTTCTTT.

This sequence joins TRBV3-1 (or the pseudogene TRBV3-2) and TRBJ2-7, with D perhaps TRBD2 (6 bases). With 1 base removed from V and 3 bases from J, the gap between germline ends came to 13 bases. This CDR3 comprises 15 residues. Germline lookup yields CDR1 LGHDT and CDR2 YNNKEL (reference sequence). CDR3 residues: CASSQGSSGLYEQYF. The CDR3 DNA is TGTGCCAGCAGCCAAGGGAGCTCGGGACTCTACGAGCAGTACTTC.

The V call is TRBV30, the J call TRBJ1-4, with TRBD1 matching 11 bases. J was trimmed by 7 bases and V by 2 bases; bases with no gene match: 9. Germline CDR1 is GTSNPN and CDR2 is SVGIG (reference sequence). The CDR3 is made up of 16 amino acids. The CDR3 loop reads CAWSPPEDRGREKLFF. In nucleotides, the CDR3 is TGTGCCTGGAGTCCTCCCGAGGACAGGGGGCGTGAAAAACTGTTTTTT.

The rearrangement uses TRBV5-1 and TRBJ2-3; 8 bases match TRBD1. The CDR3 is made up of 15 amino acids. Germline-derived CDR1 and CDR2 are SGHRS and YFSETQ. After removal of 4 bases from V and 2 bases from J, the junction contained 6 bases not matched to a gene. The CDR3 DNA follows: TGCGCCAGCAGCCGAGAACAGGGGGACACAGATACGCAGTATTTT. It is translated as CASSREQGDTDTQYF.

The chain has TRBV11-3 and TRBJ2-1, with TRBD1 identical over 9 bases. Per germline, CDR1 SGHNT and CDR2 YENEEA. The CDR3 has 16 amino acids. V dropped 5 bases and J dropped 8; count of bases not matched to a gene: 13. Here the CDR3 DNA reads TGTGCCAGCAGCCTTGCTGGGGGGACAGGGTACCATGAGCAGTTCTTC. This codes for CASSLAGGTGYHEQFF. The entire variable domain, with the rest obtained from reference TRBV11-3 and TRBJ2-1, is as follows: EAGVVQSPRYKIIEKKQPVAFWCNPISGHNTLYWYLQNLGQGPELLIRYENEEAVDDSQLPKDRFSAERLKGVDSTLKIQPAELGDSAVYLCASSLAGGTGYHEQFFGPGTRLTVL.

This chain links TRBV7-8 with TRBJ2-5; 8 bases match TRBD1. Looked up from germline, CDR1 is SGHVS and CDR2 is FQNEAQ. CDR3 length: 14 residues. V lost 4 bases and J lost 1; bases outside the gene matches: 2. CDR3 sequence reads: CASSWTGSQETQYF. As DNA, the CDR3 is TGTGCCAGCAGCTGGACAGGGTCCCAAGAGACCCAGTACTTC.

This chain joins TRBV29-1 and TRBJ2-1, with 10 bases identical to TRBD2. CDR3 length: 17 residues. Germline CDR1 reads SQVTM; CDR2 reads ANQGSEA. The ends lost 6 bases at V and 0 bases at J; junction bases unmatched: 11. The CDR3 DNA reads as TGCAGCGTAGCCGGGACTAGCGAGACTTTCTCCTACAATGAGCAGTTCTTC. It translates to CSVAGTSETFSYNEQFF.

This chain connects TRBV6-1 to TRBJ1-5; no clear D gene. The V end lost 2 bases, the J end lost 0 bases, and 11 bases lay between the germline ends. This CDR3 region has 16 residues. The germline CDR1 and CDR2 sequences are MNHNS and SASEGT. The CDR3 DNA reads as TGTGCCAGCAGTGAATTAGCGGGGTATAGCAATCAGCCCCAGCATTTT. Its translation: CASSELAGYSNQPQHF.

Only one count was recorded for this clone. CDR3 nucleotide sequence: TGTGCCTGCCCGGGACTAGTGTCGAAGACCCAGTACTTC. Encoded protein: CACPGLVSKTQYF. V usage is TRBV30 and J usage is TRBJ2-5, with TRBD2 matching 8 bases. Losses at the gene ends were 6 bases for V and 6 bases for J; bases not matched to a gene: 9. The CDR3 runs 13 residues. Germline V gives CDR1 GTSNPN, CDR2 SVGIG (reference sequence).

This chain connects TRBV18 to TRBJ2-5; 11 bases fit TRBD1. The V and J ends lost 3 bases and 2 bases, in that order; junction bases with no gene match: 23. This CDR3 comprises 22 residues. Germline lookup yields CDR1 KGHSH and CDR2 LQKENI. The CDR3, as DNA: TGTGCCAGCTCACCTGGTACTAAGGACAGGGGGCCCATACCGACGAAACAAGAGACCCAGTACTTC. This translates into CASSPGTKDRGPIPTKQETQYF.

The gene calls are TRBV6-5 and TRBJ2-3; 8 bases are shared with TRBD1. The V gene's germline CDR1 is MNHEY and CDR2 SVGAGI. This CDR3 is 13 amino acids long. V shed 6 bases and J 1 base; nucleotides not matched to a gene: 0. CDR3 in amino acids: CASRDRGTDTQYF. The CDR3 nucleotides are TGTGCCAGCAGGGACAGGGGCACAGATACGCAGTATTTT.